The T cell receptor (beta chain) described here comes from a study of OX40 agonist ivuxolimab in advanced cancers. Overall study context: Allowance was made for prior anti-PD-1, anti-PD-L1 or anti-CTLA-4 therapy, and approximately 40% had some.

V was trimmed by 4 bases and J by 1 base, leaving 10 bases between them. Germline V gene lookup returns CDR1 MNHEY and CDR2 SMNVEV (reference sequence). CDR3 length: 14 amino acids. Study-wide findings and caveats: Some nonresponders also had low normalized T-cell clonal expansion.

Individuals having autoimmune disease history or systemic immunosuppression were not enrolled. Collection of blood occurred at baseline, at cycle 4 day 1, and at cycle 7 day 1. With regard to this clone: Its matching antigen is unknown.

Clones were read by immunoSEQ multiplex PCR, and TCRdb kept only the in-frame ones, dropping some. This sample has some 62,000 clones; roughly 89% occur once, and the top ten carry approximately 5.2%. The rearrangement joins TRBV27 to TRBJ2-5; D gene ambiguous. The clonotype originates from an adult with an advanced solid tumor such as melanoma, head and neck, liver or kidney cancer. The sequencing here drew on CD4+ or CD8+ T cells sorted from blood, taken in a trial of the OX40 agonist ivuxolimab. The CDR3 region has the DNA TGTGCCAGCAGTTCACTGGCCACCCAAGAGACCCAGTACTTC. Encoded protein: CASSSLATQETQYF.